The 29 T cell receptor beta chains reported below all come from one sample, sequenced in a study of blood T cell repertoires in COVID-19. This table comes from immunoSEQ multiplex PCR, and its TCRdb copy is limited to in-frame clones, with some not included. This sample yields about 80,000 clones, of which around three quarters are seen a single time; 5.7% belongs to the top ten. Source material: peripheral blood. These receptor sequences come from a man in his fifties with active or convalescent COVID-19.

The chain couples TRBV19 to TRBJ1-2; no definite D call. In germline, CDR1 is LNHDA, CDR2 SQIVND (reference sequence). The CDR3 consists of 14 residues. Deletions cut 5 bases from V and 0 bases from J, with 10 bases between. The chain's CDR3 is CASSSVGSNYGYTF. The CDR3 DNA sequence: TGTGCCAGTAGTTCGGTGGGCTCTAACTATGGCTACACCTTC.

The chain is built from TRBV4-2 and TRBJ2-3; perhaps TRBD2 as D (7 bases). The germline gives CDR1 LGHNA, CDR2 YNFKEQ. Trimming removed 0 bases from V and 4 bases from J, with 17 bases in between. The CDR3 has 17 residues. The CDR3, as DNA: TGTGCCAGCAGCCAAGAGGGGGGGGCCCGGGGGTCAGATACGCAGTATTTT. The encoded protein is CASSQEGGARGSDTQYF.

The table lists this clone with a count of one. The chain links TRBV18 to TRBJ2-7, with TRBD1 matching 11 bases. The CDR3 is 15 amino acids. In germline, CDR1 is KGHSH, CDR2 LQKENI. Trimming removed 0 bases from V and 5 bases from J; junction bases left unmatched: 3. CDR3 coding DNA: TGTGCCAGCTCACCACCGTGGACAGGGGGCAACGAGCAGTACTTC. This sequence encodes CASSPPWTGGNEQYF.

This clone occurred a few times. CDR3 sequence: CASSQVLQNSPLHF. The CDR3 nucleotides are TGCGCCAGCAGCCAAGTGTTGCAGAATTCACCCCTCCACTTT. The chain combines TRBV4-3 with TRBJ1-6, with D unresolved. This CDR3 region has 14 residues. Germline CDR1 LGHNA, CDR2 YSLEER. Trimming removed 1 base at V and 7 bases at J, with 8 bases between.

The J gene is TRBJ2-1, the V gene TRBV11-3, with D possibly matching TRBD2 (5 bases). The V end was cut by 1 base, the J end by 6 bases, with 10 bases between. The CDR3 length is 14 residues. Germline values: CDR1 SGHNT, CDR2 YENEEA. The CDR3 coding sequence is TGTGCCAGCAGCTTAGGTTCGGCGGGCAATGAGCAGTTCTTC. This translates into CASSLGSAGNEQFF.

This chain connects TRBV7-9 to TRBJ1-5; 7 nucleotides agree with TRBD1. Looked up from germline, CDR1 is SEHNR and CDR2 is FQNEAQ (reference sequence). The length of the CDR3 is 15 residues. V shed 6 bases, J shed 0 bases, and the junction held 5 bases outside the gene matches. CDR3 sequence reads: CASSRDSGSNQPQHF. The CDR3 DNA reads as TGTGCCAGCAGTCGGGACAGCGGTAGCAATCAGCCCCAGCATTTT.

This clone was counted a few times. The CDR3 DNA reads TGTGCCAGCAGCCCCTCGGGGAGCGTCAATCAGCCCCAGCATTTT. Its translation: CASSPSGSVNQPQHF. The chain joins TRBV7-8 to TRBJ1-5; D unresolved. V was clipped by 5 bases and J by 3 bases, with 14 bases between them. The germline CDR1 and CDR2 sequences are SGHVS and FQNEAQ. This CDR3 contains 15 residues.

This clone occurred a few times. The V gene is TRBV19, the J gene TRBJ1-4; TRBD1 is a possible D gene (5 bases). The ends were cut back, 5 bases at V and 4 bases at J, with 14 bases in the middle. The CDR3 length is 15 residues. Germline CDR1 is LNHDA and CDR2 is SQIVND (reference sequence). The CDR3 coding sequence is TGTGCCAGTAGTTTTCGACCAGGGCTTAATGAAAAACTGTTTTTT. It encodes CASSFRPGLNEKLFF.

This clone was counted a single time. The chain is built from TRBV7-9 and TRBJ1-5; 11 positions agree with TRBD1. Germline V CDR1 and CDR2: SEHNR, FQNEAQ (reference sequence). The CDR3 consists of 17 residues. Trimming removed 8 bases from V and 0 bases from J; junction bases left unmatched: 9. The CDR3 DNA reads as TGTGCCAGCCTCAGTCAGGACAGGGGGCATAGCAATCAGCCCCAGCATTTT. Translating it yields CASLSQDRGHSNQPQHF. The full variable domain, with the rest looked up from reference TRBV7-9 and TRBJ1-5, is DTGVSQNPRHKITKRGQNVTFRCDPISEHNRLYWYRQTLGQGPEFLTYFQNEAQLEKSRLLSDRFSAERPKGSFSTLEIQRTEQGDSAMYLCASLSQDRGHSNQPQHFGDGTRLSIL.

The chain joins TRBV19 to TRBJ2-7; TRBD2 matches at 10 bases. Per the germline V gene, CDR1 is LNHDA and CDR2 is SQIVND (reference sequence). The CDR3 extends over 16 amino acids. J gave up 6 bases and V 3 bases, and 11 bases lay outside the gene matches. CDR3 nucleotide sequence: TGTGCCAGTAGTATTTTACTAGCGGGGACGACCCGCGAGCAGTACTTC. This encodes CASSILLAGTTREQYF. The full variable domain, in which reference TRBV19 and TRBJ2-7 provide the parts outside the CDR3, is DGGITQSPKYLFRKEGQNVTLSCEQNLNHDAMYWYRQDPGQGLRLIYYSQIVNDFQKGDIAEGYSVSREKKESFPLTVTSAQKNPTAFYLCASSILLAGTTREQYFGPGTRLTVT.

V and J are TRBV30 and TRBJ2-7; the D is unclear. The length of the CDR3 is 11 residues. Trimming removed 3 bases at V and 7 bases at J, with 10 bases between. The germline gives CDR1 GTSNPN, CDR2 SVGIG (reference sequence). The CDR3 loop reads CAWRVSREQYF. For the CDR3, the DNA is TGTGCCTGGAGGGTGTCTCGGGAGCAGTACTTC.

Points on this clone: Mismatch with germline at one junction end may stem from a read error. The V call is TRBV19, the J call TRBJ1-2; D perhaps matches TRBD1 (5 bases). This CDR3 region has 14 residues. Looked up from germline, CDR1 is LNHDA and CDR2 is SQIVND (reference sequence). Here the CDR3 DNA reads TGTGCCAGTAGTGATCCGGGACTTACCTCTATTAGGGCCTTC. Its translation: CASSDPGLTSIRAF.

CDR3 in DNA: TGTGCCAGCAGTGAAGCGACGCGGGGGGTCTACGAGCAGTACTTC. The encoded protein is CASSEATRGVYEQYF. This chain joins TRBV6-1 and TRBJ2-7; 8 bases map to TRBD2. Unmatched junction bases numbered 4, after V lost 0 bases and J lost 3 bases. This CDR3 region has 15 residues. Germline assignment: CDR1 MNHNS and CDR2 SASEGT.

V is TRBV6-5 and J is TRBJ2-1; TRBD2 might be the D (6 bases). CDR1 and CDR2 (germline): MNHEY, SVGAGI. This CDR3 region has 13 residues. V lost 10 bases to trimming and J lost 7 bases, with 17 bases between them. DNA of the CDR3: TGTGCCACTCATTACGGGGGTTGGAATGAGCAGTTCTTC. It codes for CATHYGGWNEQFF.

The chain is built from TRBV5-1 and TRBJ1-1, with 10 bases that match TRBD1. V dropped 0 bases and J dropped 7; count of bases not matched to a gene: 6. This CDR3 region has 15 residues. The germline V gene has CDR1 SGHRS and CDR2 YFSETQ. The CDR3 sequence: CASSLATGGSGEAFF. CDR3 nucleotides: TGCGCCAGCAGCTTGGCGACAGGGGGCAGCGGTGAAGCTTTCTTT. Supplemented by reference TRBV5-1 and TRBJ1-1, the full variable domain reads KAGVTQTPRYLIKTRGQQVTLSCSPISGHRSVSWYQQTPGQGLQFLFEYFSETQRNKGNFPGRFSGRQFSNSRSEMNVSTLELGDSALYLCASSLATGGSGEAFFGQGTRLTVV.

The gene calls are TRBV12-3 or TRBV12-4 and TRBJ2-5; perhaps TRBD1 as D (6 bases). Trimming removed 9 bases at V and 5 bases at J, with 16 bases between. CDR3 size: 13 residues. Here the CDR3 DNA reads TGTGCCAGGCCACAGGGATTTTCTGAGACCCAGTACTTC. Protein sequence: CARPQGFSETQYF.

The chain joins TRBV10-3 to TRBJ2-7, with D tentatively TRBD2 (7 bases). CDR1 and CDR2 from the germline V gene are ENHRY and SYGVKD. This CDR3 comprises 13 residues. The V end lost 11 bases, the J end lost 4 bases, and 18 bases lay between the germline ends. CDR3 protein: CASRGDKTYEQYF. In DNA form, the CDR3 reads TGTGCCTCACGGGGGGACAAGACTTACGAGCAGTACTTC.

The V call is TRBV11-3, the J call TRBJ1-4; 8 nucleotides agree with TRBD1. Germline V gives CDR1 SGHNT, CDR2 YENEEA. The CDR3 runs 14 residues. After removal of 8 bases from V and 6 bases from J, the junction contained 8 bases not matched to a gene. CDR3 nucleotides: TGTGCCAGCCCACGGTGGGACAGGTATGAAAAACTGTTTTTT. Its protein product is CASPRWDRYEKLFF.

The chain links TRBV2 to TRBJ2-3; D unclear. Germline assignment: CDR1 SNHLY and CDR2 FYNNEI. V was shortened by 10 bases and J by 1 base, with 18 bases between the two germline ends. CDR3 length: 15 amino acids. The CDR3 nucleotides read TGTGCCACCGAAAGAGGAAACCGCGGCACAGATACGCAGTATTTT. Translation: CATERGNRGTDTQYF.

V is TRBV7-9 and J is TRBJ2-3; 9 bases line up with TRBD1. The CDR3 extends over 15 amino acids. Looked up from germline, CDR1 is SEHNR and CDR2 is FQNEAQ (reference sequence). J was trimmed by 5 bases and V by 5 bases; bases with no gene match: 8. The CDR3 here is CASSPGTGWEDTQYF. CDR3 in DNA: TGTGCCAGCAGCCCCGGGACAGGGTGGGAAGATACGCAGTATTTT.

In its sample, this clone was seen once. J is TRBJ2-5 and V is TRBV30; 8 bases are a match to TRBD2. The germline CDR1 and CDR2 sequences are GTSNPN and SVGIG (reference sequence). V was pared by 1 base and J by 5 bases, with 3 bases of the junction left unmatched. The CDR3 length is 13 residues. CDR3 bases: TGTGCCTGGAGTGCCCGACTAGCGGAGACCCAGTACTTC. The encoded protein is CAWSARLAETQYF.

This clone showed up just a few times. This chain connects TRBV24-1 to TRBJ2-2, with D possibly being TRBD2 (6 bases). Germline-derived CDR1 and CDR2 are KGHDR and SFDVKD. Trimming removed 1 base at V and 10 bases at J, with 18 bases between. The CDR3 has 16 residues. The CDR3 region has the DNA TGTGCCACCAGTGATTTCGGCGGGCAGGGACTTAAGGAGCTGTTTTTT. It is translated as CATSDFGGQGLKELFF.

The genes are TRBV6-5 and TRBJ2-5, with 7 bases matching TRBD1. With 6 bases clipped from V and 5 bases from J, the junction kept 12 bases outside the gene matches. This CDR3 contains 15 residues. Germline V CDR1 and CDR2: MNHEY, SVGAGI. DNA for the CDR3: TGTGCCAGCAGCCGAACAGGGGAGTTTCGGGAGACCCAGTACTTC. This translates into CASSRTGEFRETQYF.

This chain joins TRBV6-4 and TRBJ2-3; weak D call: TRBD1 (5 bases). Between the trimmed V and J ends, which lost 5 bases and 2 bases, there was a span of 11 bases. The CDR3 runs to 14 residues. CDR1 and CDR2 (germline): MRHNA, SNTAGT. In DNA form, the CDR3 reads TGTGCCAGCAGTAAGGGCAGGGACACAGATACGCAGTATTTT. Amino acid sequence: CASSKGRDTDTQYF.

J is TRBJ1-2 and V is TRBV28; D ambiguous. The CDR3 sequence is 13 residues long. V was shortened by 8 bases and J by 0 bases, with 10 bases between the two germline ends. CDR1 and CDR2 from the germline V gene are MDHEN and SYDVKM. The CDR3 DNA is TGTGCCAGCTCCGTTTTAACTAACTATGGCTACACCTTC. Its protein is CASSVLTNYGYTF.

This clone was detected once. V gene TRBV5-1 combines with J gene TRBJ1-2; 7 bases fit TRBD1. This CDR3 region has 14 residues. Germline trimming cut 4 bases from V and 4 bases from J; bases unmatched to any gene: 7. The germline CDR1 and CDR2 sequences are SGHRS and YFSETQ. As DNA, the CDR3 is TGCGCCAGCAGCCCAGGGACAGACCCCTATGGCTACACCTTC. Its protein product is CASSPGTDPYGYTF.

This rearrangement joins TRBV7-9 to TRBJ2-1; TRBD2 aligns across 16 bases. The germline V gene encodes CDR1 SEHNR and CDR2 FQNEAQ (reference sequence). There are 18 residues in the CDR3. The V segment lost 5 bases and the J segment 2 bases; nucleotides outside the gene matches: 6. DNA of the CDR3: TGTGCCAGCAGCCTGGGGACTAGCGGGGGGGCCGCCTACAATGAGCAGTTCTTC. Amino acids: CASSLGTSGGAAYNEQFF. Using reference TRBV7-9 and TRBJ2-1 for the parts outside the CDR3, the full variable domain is DTGVSQNPRHKITKRGQNVTFRCDPISEHNRLYWYRQTLGQGPEFLTYFQNEAQLEKSRLLSDRFSAERPKGSFSTLEIQRTEQGDSAMYLCASSLGTSGGAAYNEQFFGPGTRLTVL.

This clone appeared a few times. V and J are TRBV12-3 or TRBV12-4 and TRBJ2-5; 7 bases are a match to TRBD1. The CDR3 consists of 13 residues. Germline trimming cut 7 bases from V and 4 bases from J; bases unmatched to any gene: 6. CDR3 sequence: CASIATGVETQYF. The CDR3 DNA reads TGTGCCAGCATCGCAACAGGGGTAGAGACCCAGTACTTC.

The chain is built from TRBV6-5 and TRBJ2-4; possible D gene TRBD2, 6 bases. V dropped 7 bases and J dropped 4 bases, with 11 bases sitting between them. CDR3 length: 13 amino acids. Germline CDR1 is MNHEY and CDR2 is SVGAGI. The CDR3 loop is CASTLGGKNIQYF. The CDR3 DNA reads TGTGCCAGCACCCTTGGGGGGAAAAACATTCAGTACTTC.